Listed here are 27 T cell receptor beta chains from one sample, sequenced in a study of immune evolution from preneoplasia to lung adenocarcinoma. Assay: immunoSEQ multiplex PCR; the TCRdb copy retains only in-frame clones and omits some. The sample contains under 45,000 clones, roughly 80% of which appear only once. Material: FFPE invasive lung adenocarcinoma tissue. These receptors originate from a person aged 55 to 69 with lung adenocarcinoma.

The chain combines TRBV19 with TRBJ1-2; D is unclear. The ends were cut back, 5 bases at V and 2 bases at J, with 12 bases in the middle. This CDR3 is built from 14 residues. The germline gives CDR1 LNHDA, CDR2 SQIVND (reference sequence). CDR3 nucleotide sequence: TGTGCCAGTAGTTATCAGACACGGAACTATGGCTACACCTTC. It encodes CASSYQTRNYGYTF.

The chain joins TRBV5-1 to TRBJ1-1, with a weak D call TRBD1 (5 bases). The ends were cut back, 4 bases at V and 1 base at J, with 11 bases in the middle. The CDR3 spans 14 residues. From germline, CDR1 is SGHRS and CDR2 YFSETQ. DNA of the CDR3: TGCGCCAGCAGCCCCGTTACAGGGAACACTGAAGCTTTCTTT. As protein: CASSPVTGNTEAFF. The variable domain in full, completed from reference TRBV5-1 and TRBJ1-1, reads KAGVTQTPRYLIKTRGQQVTLSCSPISGHRSVSWYQQTPGQGLQFLFEYFSETQRNKGNFPGRFSGRQFSNSRSEMNVSTLELGDSALYLCASSPVTGNTEAFFGQGTRLTVV.

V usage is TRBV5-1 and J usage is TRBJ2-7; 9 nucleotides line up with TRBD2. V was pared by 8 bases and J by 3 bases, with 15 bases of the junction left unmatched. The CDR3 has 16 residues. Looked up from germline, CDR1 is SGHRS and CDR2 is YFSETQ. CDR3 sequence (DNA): TGCGCCAGTAGAAGGGGGCGGGAGGGCTCGAACTACGAGCAGTACTTC. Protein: CASRRGREGSNYEQYF.

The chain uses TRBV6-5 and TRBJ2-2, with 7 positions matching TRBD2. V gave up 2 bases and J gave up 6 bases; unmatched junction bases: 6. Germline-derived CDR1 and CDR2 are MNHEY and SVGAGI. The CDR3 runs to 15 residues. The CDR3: CASSYQVGLAGELFF. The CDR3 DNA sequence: TGTGCCAGCAGTTACCAGGTCGGACTAGCCGGGGAGCTGTTTTTT.

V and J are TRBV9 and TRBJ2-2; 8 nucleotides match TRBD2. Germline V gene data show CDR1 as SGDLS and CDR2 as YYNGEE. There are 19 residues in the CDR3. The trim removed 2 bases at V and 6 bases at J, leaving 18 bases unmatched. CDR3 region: CASSVKASDGRALSGELFF. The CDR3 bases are TGTGCCAGCAGCGTTAAGGCTTCGGACGGGAGGGCCTTGTCCGGGGAGCTGTTTTTT.

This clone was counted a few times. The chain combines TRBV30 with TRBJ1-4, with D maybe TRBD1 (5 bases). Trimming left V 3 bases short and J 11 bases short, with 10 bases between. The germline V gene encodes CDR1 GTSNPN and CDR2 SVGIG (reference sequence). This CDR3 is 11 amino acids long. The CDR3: CAWSIGDKLFF. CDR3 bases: TGTGCCTGGAGCATAGGGGATAAACTGTTTTTT.

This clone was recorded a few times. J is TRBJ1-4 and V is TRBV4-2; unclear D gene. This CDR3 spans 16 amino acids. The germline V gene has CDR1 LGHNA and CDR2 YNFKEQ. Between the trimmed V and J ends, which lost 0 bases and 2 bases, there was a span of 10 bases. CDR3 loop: CASSQDGSPTNEKLFF. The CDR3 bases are TGTGCCAGCAGCCAAGATGGGTCACCTACTAATGAAAAACTGTTTTTT.

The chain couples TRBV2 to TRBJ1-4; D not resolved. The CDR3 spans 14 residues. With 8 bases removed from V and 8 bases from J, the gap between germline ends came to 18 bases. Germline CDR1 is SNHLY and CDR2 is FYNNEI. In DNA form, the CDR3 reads TGTGCCAGCTCCCCCGACTATAACTTGGAAAAACTGTTTTTT. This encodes CASSPDYNLEKLFF. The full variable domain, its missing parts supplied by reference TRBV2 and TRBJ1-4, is EPEVTQTPSHQVTQMGQEVILRCVPISNHLYFYWYRQILGQKVEFLVSFYNNEISEKSEIFDDQFSVERPDGSNFTLKIRSTKLEDSAMYFCASSPDYNLEKLFFGSGTQLSVL.

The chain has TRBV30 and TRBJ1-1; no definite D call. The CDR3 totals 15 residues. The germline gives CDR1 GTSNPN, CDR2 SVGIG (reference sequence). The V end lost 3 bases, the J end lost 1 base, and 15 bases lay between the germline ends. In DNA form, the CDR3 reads TGTGCCTGGAGATCCGAGACGTATAGGAACACTGAAGCTTTCTTT. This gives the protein CAWRSETYRNTEAFF.

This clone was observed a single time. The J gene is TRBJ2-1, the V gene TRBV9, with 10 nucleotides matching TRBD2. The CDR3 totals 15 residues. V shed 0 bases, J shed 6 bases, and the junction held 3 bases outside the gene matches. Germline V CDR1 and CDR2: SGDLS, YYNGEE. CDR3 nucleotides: TGTGCCAGCAGCGTAGCCAGCGGGGGGGCCAATGAGCAGTTCTTC. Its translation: CASSVASGGANEQFF.

CDR3 in amino acids: CASSLWQGGGSGANVLTF. The CDR3 DNA reads as TGTGCCAGCAGTTTATGGCAGGGCGGGGGCTCTGGGGCCAACGTCCTGACTTTC. The J gene is TRBJ2-6, the V gene TRBV28; 7 bases fit TRBD2. J was trimmed by 0 bases and V by 0 bases; bases with no gene match: 5. The CDR3 covers 18 residues. Germline-derived CDR1 and CDR2 are MDHEN and SYDVKM.

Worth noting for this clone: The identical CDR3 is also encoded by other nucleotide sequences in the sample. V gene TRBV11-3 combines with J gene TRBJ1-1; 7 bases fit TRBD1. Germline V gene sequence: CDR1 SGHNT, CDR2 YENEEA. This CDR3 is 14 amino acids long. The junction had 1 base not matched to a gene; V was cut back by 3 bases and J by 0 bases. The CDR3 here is CASSLGQLNTEAFF. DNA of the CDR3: TGTGCCAGCAGCTTGGGACAGTTGAACACTGAAGCTTTCTTT.

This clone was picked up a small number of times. CDR3 region: CASSRDRGGNEQFF. The CDR3 DNA reads TGTGCCAGCAGCCGGGACAGGGGAGGCAATGAGCAGTTCTTC. The chain couples TRBV7-3 to TRBJ2-1; 10 bases are a match to TRBD1. V shed 5 bases, J shed 6 bases, and the junction held 4 bases outside the gene matches. Germline CDR1 reads SGHTA; CDR2 reads FQGTGA. This CDR3 is 14 amino acids long. The full variable domain, in which reference TRBV7-3 and TRBJ2-1 provide the parts outside the CDR3, is GAGVSQTPSNKVTEKGKYVELRCDPISGHTALYWYRQSLGQGPEFLIYFQGTGAADDSGLPNDRFFAVRPEGSVSTLKIQRTERGDSAVYLCASSRDRGGNEQFFGPGTRLTVL.

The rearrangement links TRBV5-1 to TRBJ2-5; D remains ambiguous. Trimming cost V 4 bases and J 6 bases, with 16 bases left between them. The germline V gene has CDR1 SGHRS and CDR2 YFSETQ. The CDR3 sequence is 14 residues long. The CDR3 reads CASSVDPTGQTQYF. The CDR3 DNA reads TGCGCCAGCAGCGTGGACCCCACGGGCCAGACCCAGTACTTC.

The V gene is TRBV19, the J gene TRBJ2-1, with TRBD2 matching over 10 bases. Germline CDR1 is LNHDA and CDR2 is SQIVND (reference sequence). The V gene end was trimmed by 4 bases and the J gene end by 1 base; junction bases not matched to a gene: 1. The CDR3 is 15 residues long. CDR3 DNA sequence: TGTGCCAGTAGTACTAGCGGGGGATCCTACAATGAGCAGTTCTTC. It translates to CASSTSGGSYNEQFF.

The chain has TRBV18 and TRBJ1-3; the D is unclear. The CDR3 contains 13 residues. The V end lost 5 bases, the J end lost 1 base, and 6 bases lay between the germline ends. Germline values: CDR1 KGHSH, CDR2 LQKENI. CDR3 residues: CASSATSGNTIYF. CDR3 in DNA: TGTGCCAGCTCAGCGACGTCTGGAAACACCATATATTTT.

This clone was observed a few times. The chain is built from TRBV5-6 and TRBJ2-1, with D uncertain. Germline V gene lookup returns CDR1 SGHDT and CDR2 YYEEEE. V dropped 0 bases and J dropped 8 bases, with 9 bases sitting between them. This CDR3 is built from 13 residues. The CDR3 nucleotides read TGTGCCAGCAGCTTGGGACTTCCCCATGAGCAGTTCTTC. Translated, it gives CASSLGLPHEQFF.

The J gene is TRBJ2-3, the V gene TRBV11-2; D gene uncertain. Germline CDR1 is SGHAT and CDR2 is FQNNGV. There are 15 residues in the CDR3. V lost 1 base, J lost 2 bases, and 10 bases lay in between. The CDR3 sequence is CASSLVPITTDTQYF. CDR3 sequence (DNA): TGTGCCAGCAGCTTAGTCCCGATTACCACAGATACGCAGTATTTT.

The CDR3 loop reads CASTKANEQFF. CDR3 bases: TGTGCCAGTACCAAAGCCAATGAGCAGTTCTTC. This chain joins TRBV19 and TRBJ2-1; D remains unclear. V was clipped by 7 bases and J by 6 bases, with 7 bases between them. CDR1 is LNHDA, CDR2 SQIVND, per germline (reference sequence). This CDR3 has 11 amino acids.

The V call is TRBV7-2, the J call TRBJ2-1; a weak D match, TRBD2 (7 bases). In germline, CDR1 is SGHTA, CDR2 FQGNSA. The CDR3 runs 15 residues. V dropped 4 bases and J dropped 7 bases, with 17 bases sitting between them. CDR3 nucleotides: TGTGCCAGCAGCTGGAGGGGGGGTCCCGGGAATGAGCAGTTCTTC. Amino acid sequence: CASSWRGGPGNEQFF.

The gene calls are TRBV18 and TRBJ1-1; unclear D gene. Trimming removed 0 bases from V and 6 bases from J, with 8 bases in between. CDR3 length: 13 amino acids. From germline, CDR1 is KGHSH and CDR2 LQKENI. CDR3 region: CASSPPLTPEAFF. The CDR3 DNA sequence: TGTGCCAGCTCACCACCGTTGACCCCTGAAGCTTTCTTT.

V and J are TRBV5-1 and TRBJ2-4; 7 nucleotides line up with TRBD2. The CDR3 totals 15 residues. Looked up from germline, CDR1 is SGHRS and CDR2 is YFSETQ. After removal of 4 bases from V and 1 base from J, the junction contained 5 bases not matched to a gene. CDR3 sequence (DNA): TGCGCCAGCAGCGTGGGGGAGGGGGCCAAAAACATTCAGTACTTC. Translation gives CASSVGEGAKNIQYF. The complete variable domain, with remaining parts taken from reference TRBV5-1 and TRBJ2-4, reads KAGVTQTPRYLIKTRGQQVTLSCSPISGHRSVSWYQQTPGQGLQFLFEYFSETQRNKGNFPGRFSGRQFSNSRSEMNVSTLELGDSALYLCASSVGEGAKNIQYFGAGTRLSVL.

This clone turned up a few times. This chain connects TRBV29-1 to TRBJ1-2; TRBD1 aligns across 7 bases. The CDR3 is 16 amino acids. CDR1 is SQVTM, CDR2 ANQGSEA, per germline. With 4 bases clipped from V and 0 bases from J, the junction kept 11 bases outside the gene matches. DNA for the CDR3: TGCAGCGTTGGGGCGGGACAGATCTGGGCTAACTATGGCTACACCTTC. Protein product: CSVGAGQIWANYGYTF.

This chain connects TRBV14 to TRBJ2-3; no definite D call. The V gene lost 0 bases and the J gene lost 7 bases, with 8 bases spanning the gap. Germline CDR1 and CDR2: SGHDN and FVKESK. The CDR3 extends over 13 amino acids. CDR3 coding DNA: TGTGCCAGCAGCCAAGAGTCGAGACATACGCAGTATTTT. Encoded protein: CASSQESRHTQYF.

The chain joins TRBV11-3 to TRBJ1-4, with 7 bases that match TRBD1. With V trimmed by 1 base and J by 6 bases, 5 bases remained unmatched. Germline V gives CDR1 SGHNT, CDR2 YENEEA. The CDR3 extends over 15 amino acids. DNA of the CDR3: TGTGCCAGCAGCTTAGTTCGGGGACAGCATGAAAAACTGTTTTTT. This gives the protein CASSLVRGQHEKLFF.

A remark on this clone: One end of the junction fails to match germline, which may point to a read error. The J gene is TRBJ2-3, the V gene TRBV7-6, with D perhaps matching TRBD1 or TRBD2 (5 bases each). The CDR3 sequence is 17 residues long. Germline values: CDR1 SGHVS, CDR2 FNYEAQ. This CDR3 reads CASSIAPPGTFTDTQYF. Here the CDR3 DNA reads TGTGCCAGCAGCATAGCCCCCCCCGGGACGTTCACAGATACGCAGTATTTT.

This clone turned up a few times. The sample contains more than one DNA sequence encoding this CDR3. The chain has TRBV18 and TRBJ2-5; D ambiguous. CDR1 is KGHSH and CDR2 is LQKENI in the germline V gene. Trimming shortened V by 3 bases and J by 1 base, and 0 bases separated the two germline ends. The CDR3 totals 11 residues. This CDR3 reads CASSPQETQYF. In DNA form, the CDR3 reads TGTGCCAGCTCACCCCAAGAGACCCAGTACTTC.